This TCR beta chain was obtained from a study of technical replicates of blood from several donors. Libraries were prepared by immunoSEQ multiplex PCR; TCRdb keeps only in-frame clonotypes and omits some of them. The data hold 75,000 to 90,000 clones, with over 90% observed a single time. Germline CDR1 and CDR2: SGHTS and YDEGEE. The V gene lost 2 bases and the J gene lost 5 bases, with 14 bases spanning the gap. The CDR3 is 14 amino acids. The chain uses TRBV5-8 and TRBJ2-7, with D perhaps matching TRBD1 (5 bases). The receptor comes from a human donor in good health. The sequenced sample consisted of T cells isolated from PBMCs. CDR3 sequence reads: CASSLFFGADEQYF. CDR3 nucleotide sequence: TGTGCCAGCAGCTTATTTTTTGGGGCCGACGAGCAGTACTTC.